This paragraph reports one T cell receptor (beta chain). This sample is drawn from a study of metastatic and nonmetastatic thyroid tumors. Across the study: For malignant and benign thyroid patients, tumor or nodule tissue and blood were the sources whose repertoires were compared.

The entire patient cohort was treatment-naive prior to thyroid surgery. MiXCR re-clonotyped the PCR reads for TCRdb. The sample carries 50,000 or so clones, 22% recorded once. V lost 3 bases, J lost 0 bases, and 9 bases lay in between. Germline V gives CDR1 MNHEY, CDR2 SMNVEV (reference sequence). There are 14 residues in the CDR3. The clonotype comes from a male donor with papillary thyroid cancer or a benign thyroid nodule (not recorded which). Some clones in this sample may be carry-over from other donors' samples. The V and J genes are TRBV27 and TRBJ2-7; D may be TRBD1 or TRBD2 (5 bases each). The specimen was blood. CDR3: CASSFGGPSYEQYF. The CDR3 DNA follows: TGTGCCAGCAGTTTTGGGGGTCCCTCCTACGAGCAGTACTTC.